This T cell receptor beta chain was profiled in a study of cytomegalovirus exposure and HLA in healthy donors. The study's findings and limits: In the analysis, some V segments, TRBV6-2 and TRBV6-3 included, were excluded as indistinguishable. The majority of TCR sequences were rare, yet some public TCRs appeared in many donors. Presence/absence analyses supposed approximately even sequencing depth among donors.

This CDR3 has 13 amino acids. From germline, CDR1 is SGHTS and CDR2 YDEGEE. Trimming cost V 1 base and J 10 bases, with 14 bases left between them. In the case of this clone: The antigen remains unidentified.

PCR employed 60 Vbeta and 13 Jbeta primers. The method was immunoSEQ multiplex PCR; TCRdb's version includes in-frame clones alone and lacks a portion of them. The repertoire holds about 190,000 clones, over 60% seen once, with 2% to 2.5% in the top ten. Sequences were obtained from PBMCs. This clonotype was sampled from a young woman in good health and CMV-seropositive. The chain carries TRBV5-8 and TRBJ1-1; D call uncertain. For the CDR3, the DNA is TGTGCCAGCAGCTTGATCTCTTCGGGTGGAGCTTTCTTT. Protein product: CASSLISSGGAFF.